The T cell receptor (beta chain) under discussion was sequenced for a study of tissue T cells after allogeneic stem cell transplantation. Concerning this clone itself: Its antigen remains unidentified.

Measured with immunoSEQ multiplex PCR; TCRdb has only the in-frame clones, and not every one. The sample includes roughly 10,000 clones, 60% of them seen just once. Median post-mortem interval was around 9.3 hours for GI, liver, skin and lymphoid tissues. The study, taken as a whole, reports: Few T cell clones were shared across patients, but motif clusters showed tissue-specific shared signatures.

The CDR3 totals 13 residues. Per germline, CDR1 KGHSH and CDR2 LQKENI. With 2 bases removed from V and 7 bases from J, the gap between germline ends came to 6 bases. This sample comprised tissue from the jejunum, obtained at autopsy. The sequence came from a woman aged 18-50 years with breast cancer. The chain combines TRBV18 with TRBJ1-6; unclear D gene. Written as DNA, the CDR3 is TGTGCCAGCTCACCAGTCCGGAATTCACCCCTCCACTTT. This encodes CASSPVRNSPLHF.